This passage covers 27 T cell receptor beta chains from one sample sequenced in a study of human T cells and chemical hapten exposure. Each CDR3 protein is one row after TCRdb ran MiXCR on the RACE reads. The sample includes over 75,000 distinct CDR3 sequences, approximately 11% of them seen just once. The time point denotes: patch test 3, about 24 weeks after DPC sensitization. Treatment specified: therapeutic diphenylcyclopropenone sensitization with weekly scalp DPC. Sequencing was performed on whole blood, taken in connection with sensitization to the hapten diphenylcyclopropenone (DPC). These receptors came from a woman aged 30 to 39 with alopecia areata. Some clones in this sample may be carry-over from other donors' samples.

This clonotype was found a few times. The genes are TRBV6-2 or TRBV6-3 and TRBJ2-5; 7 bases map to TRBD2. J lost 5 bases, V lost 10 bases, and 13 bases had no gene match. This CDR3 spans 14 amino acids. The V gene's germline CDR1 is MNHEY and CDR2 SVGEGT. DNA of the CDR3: TGTGCCACCCAGCGGGAAGGGCCGGTGGAGACCCAGTACTTC. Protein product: CATQREGPVETQYF.

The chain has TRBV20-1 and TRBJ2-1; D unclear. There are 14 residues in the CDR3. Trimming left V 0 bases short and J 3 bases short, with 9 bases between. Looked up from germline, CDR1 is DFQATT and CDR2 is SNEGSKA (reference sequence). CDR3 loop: CSARDRPDYNEQFF. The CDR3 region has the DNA TGCAGTGCTAGAGATCGTCCGGACTACAATGAGCAGTTCTTC.

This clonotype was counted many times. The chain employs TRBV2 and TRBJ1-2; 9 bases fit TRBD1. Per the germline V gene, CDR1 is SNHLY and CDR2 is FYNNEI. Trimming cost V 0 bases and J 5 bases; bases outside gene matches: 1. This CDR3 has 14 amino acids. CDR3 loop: CASSEAGQGYGYTF. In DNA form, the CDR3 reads TGTGCCAGCAGTGAAGCGGGACAGGGTTATGGCTACACCTTC.

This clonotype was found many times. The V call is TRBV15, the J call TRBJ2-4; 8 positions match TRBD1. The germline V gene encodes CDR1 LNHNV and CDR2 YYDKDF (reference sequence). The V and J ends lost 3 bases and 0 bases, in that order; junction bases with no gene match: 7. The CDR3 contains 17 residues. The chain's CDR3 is CATSSDGTGLAKNIQYF. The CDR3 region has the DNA TGTGCCACCAGCAGCGACGGGACAGGCCTAGCCAAAAACATTCAGTACTTC. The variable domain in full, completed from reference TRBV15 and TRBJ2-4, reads DAMVIQNPRYQVTQFGKPVTLSCSQTLNHNVMYWYQQKSSQAPKLLFHYYDKDFNNEADTPDNFQSRRPNTSFCFLDIRSPGLGDTAMYLCATSSDGTGLAKNIQYFGAGTRLSVL.

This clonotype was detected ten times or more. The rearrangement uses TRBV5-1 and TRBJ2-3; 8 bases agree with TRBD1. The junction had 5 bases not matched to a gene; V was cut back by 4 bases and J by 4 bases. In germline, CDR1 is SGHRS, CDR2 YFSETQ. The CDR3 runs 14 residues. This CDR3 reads CASSAGQGADTQYF. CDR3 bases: TGCGCCAGCAGCGCAGGACAGGGCGCAGATACGCAGTATTTT.

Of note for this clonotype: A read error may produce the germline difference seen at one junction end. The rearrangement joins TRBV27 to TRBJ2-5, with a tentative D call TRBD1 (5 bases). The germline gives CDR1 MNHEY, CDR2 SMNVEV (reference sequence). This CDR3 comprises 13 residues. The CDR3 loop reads CVSKTMERGTQYF. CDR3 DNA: TGTGTCAGCAAAACAATGGAAAGGGGGACCCAGTACTTC.

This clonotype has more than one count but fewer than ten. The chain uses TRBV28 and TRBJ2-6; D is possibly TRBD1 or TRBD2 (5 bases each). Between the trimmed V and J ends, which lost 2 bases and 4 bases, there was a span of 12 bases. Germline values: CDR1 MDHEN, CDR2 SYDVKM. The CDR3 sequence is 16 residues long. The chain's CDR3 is CASSLHGTPGANVLTF. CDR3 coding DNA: TGTGCCAGCAGTTTACACGGGACCCCGGGGGCCAACGTCCTGACTTTC. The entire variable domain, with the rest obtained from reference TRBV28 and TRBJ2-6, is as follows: DVKVTQSSRYLVKRTGEKVFLECVQDMDHENMFWYRQDPGLGLRLIYFSYDVKMKEKGDIPEGYSVSREKKERFSLILESASTNQTSMYLCASSLHGTPGANVLTFGAGSRLTVL.

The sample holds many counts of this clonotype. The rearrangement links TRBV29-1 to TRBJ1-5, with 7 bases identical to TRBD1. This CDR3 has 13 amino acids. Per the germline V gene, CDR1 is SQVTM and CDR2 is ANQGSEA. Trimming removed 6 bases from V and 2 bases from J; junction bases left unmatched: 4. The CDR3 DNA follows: TGCAGCGTGTGGACAGGTGGCAATCAGCCCCAGCATTTT. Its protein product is CSVWTGGNQPQHF.

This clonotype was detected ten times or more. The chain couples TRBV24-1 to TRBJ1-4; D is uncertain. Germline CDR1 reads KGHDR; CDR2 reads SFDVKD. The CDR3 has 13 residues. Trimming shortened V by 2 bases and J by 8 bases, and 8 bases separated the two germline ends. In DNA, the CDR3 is TGTGCCACCAGTGATTCCCGGACGGAAAAACTGTTTTTT. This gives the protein CATSDSRTEKLFF.

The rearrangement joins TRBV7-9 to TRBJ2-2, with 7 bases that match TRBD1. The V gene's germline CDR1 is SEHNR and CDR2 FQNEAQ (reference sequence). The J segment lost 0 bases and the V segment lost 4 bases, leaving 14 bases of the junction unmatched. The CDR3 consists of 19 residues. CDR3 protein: CASSSTSKPGQTNTGELFF. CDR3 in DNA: TGTGCCAGCAGCTCTACCAGTAAACCGGGACAGACGAACACCGGGGAGCTGTTTTTT.

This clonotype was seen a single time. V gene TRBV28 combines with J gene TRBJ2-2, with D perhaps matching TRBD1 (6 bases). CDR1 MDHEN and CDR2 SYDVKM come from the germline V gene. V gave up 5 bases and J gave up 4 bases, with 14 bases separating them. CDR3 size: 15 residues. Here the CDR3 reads CASSLTGMSTGELFF. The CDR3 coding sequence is TGTGCCAGCAGTCTCACAGGGATGAGCACCGGGGAGCTGTTTTTT.

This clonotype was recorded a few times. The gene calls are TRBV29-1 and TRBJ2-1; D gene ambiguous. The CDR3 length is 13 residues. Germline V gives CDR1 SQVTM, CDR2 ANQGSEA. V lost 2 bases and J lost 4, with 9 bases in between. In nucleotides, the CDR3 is TGCAGCGTTGAACAGAAACAATACAATGAGCAGTTCTTC. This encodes CSVEQKQYNEQFF.

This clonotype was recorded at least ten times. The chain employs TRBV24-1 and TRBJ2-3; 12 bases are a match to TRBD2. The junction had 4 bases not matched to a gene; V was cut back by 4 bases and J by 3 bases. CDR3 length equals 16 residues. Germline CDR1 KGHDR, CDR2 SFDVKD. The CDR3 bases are TGTGCCACCAGTGACTTGACTAGCGGGAGAACAGATACGCAGTATTTT. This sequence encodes CATSDLTSGRTDTQYF.

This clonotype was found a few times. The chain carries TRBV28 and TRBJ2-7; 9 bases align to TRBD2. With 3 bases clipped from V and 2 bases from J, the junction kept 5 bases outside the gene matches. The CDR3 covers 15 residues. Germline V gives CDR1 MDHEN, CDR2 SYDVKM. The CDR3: CASSLAGGIPYEQYV. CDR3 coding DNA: TGTGCCAGCAGTTTGGCGGGGGGGATCCCCTACGAGCAGTACGTC.

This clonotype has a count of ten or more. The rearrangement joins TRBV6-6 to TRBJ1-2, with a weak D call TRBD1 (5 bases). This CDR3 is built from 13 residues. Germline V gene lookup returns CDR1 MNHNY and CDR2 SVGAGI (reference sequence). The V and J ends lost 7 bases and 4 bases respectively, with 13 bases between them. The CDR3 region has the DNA TGTGCCAGCACCGGGACGTCTACCTATGGCTACACCTTC. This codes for CASTGTSTYGYTF.

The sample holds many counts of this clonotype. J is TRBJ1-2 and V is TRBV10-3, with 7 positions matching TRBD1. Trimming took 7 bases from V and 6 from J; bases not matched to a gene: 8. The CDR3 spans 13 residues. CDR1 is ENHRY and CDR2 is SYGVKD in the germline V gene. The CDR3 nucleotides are TGTGCCATCAATAAAGACAGGGCGGATGGCTACACCTTC. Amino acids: CAINKDRADGYTF.

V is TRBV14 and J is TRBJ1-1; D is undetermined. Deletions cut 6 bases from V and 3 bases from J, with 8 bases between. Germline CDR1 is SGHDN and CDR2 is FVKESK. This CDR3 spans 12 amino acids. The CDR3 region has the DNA TGTGCCAGCAGTCCCCCTGACACTGAAGCTTTCTTT. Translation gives CASSPPDTEAFF.

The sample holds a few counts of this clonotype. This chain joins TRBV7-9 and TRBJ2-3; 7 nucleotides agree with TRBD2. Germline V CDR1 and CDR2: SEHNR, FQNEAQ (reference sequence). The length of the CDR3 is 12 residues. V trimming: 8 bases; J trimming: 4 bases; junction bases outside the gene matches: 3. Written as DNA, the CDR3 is TGTGCCAGCCGCGGGAGTCCAGATACGCAGTATTTT. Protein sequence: CASRGSPDTQYF.

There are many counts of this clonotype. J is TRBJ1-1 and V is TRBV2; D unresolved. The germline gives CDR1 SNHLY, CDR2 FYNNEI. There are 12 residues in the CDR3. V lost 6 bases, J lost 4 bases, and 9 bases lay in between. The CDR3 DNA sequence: TGTGCCAGCAGGGCCGAGGGCACTGAAGCTTTCTTT. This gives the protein CASRAEGTEAFF.

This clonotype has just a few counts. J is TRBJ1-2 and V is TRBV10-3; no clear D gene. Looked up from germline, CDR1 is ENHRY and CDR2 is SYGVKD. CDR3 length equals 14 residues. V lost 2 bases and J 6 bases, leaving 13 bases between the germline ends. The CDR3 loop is CAISESGKDDGYTF. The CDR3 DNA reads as TGTGCCATCAGTGAGAGTGGGAAGGACGATGGCTACACCTTC.

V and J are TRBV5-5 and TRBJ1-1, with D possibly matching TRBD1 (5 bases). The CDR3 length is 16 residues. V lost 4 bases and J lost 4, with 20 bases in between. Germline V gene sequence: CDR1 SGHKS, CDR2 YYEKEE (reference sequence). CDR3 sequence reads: CASSPYSGPGGTEAFF. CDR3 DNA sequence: TGTGCCAGCAGCCCCTATTCGGGGCCTGGGGGCACTGAAGCTTTCTTT.

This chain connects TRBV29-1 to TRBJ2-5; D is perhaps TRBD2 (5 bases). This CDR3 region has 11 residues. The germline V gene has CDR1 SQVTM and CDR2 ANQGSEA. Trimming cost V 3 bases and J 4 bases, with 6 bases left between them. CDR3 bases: TGCAGCGTTGATGCGGGAGAGACCCAGTACTTC. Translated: CSVDAGETQYF.

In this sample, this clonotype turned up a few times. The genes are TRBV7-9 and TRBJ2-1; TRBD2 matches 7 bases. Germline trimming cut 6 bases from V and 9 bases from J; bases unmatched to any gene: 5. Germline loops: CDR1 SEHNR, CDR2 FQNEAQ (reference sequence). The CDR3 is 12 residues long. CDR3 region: CASSLIAGEQFF. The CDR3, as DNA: TGTGCCAGCAGTCTGATAGCGGGTGAGCAGTTCTTC.

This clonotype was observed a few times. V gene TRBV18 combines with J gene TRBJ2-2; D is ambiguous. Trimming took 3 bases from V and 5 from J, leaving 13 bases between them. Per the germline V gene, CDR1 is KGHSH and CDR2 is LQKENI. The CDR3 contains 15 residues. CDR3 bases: TGTGCCAGCTCACCCGACGATGACGGAACCGGGGAGCTGTTTTTT. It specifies CASSPDDDGTGELFF.

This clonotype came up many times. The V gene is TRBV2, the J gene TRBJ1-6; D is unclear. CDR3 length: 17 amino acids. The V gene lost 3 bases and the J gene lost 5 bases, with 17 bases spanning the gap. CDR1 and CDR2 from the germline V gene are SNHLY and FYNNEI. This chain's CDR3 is CASSEKRAGWDNSPLHF. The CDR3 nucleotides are TGTGCCAGCAGTGAGAAGAGGGCGGGTTGGGATAATTCACCCCTCCACTTT.

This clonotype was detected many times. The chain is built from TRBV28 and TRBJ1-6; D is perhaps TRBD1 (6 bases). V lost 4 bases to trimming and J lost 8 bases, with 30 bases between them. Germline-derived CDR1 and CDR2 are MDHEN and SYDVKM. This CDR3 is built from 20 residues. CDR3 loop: CASSSYRDTERSLRYSPLHF. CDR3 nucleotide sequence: TGTGCCAGCAGTTCCTACCGGGACACGGAACGATCCCTCCGATATTCACCCCTCCACTTT.

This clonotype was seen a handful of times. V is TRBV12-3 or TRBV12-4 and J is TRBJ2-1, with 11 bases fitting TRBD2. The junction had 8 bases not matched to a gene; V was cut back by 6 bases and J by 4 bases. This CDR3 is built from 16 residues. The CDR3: CASSLAGGFLYNEQFF. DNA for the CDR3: TGTGCCAGCAGCCTAGCGGGGGGATTCTTGTACAATGAGCAGTTCTTC.